This TCR beta chain comes out of a study of cytomegalovirus exposure and HLA in healthy donors (dated by TCRdb to the late 2010s). As for the study more broadly: An earlier analysis of roughly 570 of the donors reported 276 Gb of sequence data and approximately 120 million unique TCR beta sequences obtained from 180 million or so T cells. Several DR-DQ haplotypes were treated as single units for association and clustering because of strong linkage in the cohort. A later genetic analysis took genome-wide SNP genotypes for about three fifths of the roughly 700 donors and used that subset as a discovery cohort. Along with the approximately 700-subject first cohort, a separate validation cohort of over a hundred different subjects was used. The study combined high-throughput TCR immunosequencing, statistical association of individual TCRs with disease status, and machine learning to predict cytomegalovirus infection status. Among about 400 genotyped donors of the cohort, an average of approximately 240,000 unique TCR beta nucleotide sequences was sequenced per donor, of which about 18% were non-productive. Every repertoire in the discovery cohort had been generated on one and the same sequencing platform. An earlier analysis of around 580 of the donors used high-throughput TCR beta sequencing to judge whether each TCR beta V gene segment behaved as functional or pseudogenic. In a later analysis, previously published TCR beta repertoires from 600 to 850 donors were re-analyzed and high-resolution HLA genotyping was added so that TCR occurrence patterns could be studied. Rather than drawing on any new phenotypic data, the later analysis identified candidate immune exposures from TCR beta sequences and the way those sequences occurred across donors. Class I and class II HLA loci were covered by the typing at four-digit resolution. The genetic ancestry cluster associated with self-reported Caucasian donors included over 80% of the 300 to 450 genotyped donors. The study was designed to test whether signatures of past pathogen exposure could be identified by cataloging public T cell receptors. Donor age, sex, ethnicity and CMV serostatus were compiled together with the repertoire data. Typing coverage varied by locus: roughly 629-630 donors for A, B, C, DRB1 and DQB1; approximately 500 for DQA1; approximately 610 for DPA1; under 490 for DPB1. Approximately 310 gigabases of sequencing data and approximately 80 million unique TCR sequences were included in an early release covering around 600 HLA-typed donors. The T cell repertoires of 700 or so subjects were profiled by immunosequencing and related to cytomegalovirus serostatus. The paper's findings and limits, for the study overall: In a later analysis, most CMV-associated TCR beta chains were found to appear HLA-restricted, with HLA associations seemingly driven largely by CMV exposure. The presence/absence analyses assumed that sequencing depth was roughly uniform across donors, and that assumption may not be true. Because counts were too low, about 15 rarely observed V segments, including chromosome 9 orphons, were left out of the earlier analysis of 587 of the donors. CMV serostatus was the only immune exposure information available for the cohort. It was suggested by the authors that the approach could potentially be generalized to other disease states and immunological phenotypes. An earlier analysis of approximately 600 of the donors showed that most TCR beta V segments appeared in productive rearrangements either about 87% or about 30% of the time, which broadly matched IMGT annotations. A later analysis found that HLA-associated TCR beta chains were more clonally expanded and had lower generation probabilities than equally common non-associated chains. Across donors, most TCR sequences were observed very rarely, whereas some public TCRs were present in many individuals. The study gave a list of 150 to 200 TCR beta chains associated with cytomegalovirus. In vitro tests confirmed that three of the cytomegalovirus-associated TCR beta chains recognize cytomegalovirus antigens. A later genetic analysis reported fewer N-insertions in productive TCRs among donors in an Asian-associated ancestry cluster than the 666-donor mean. A further reported finding was that TCR beta sequences accurately predicted the HLA-A and HLA-B alleles for most subjects in the first cohort. A later analysis reported that several top co-occurrence clusters appeared linked to parvovirus B19, influenza, CMV and Epstein-Barr virus. A cluster of highly shared sequence variants was judged likely to be a technical artifact of the sequencing pipeline. Specific HLA alleles were associated with roughly 16,000 TCR beta sequences at a false discovery rate of 0.05 in a later analysis. In a later genetic analysis, a missense DCLRE1C variant was associated with V-gene and J-gene trimming of TCR beta chains, and the association was replicated in an independent cohort. When HLA alleles, especially DR and DQ, strongly co-occurred, attributing TCR associations to individual alleles was difficult. Linkage disequilibrium might explain the correlated functional status among segregating V segments, but an unknown experimental factor could not be excluded. In both the original and validation cohorts, the classifier was reported to diagnose cytomegalovirus status with high specificity and sensitivity. HLA typing was unavailable for some donors at each locus, so association tests used only the typed subset. A later analysis found that TCR association rates varied across HLA loci, with DRB1 alleles showing the most associated TCRs and HLA-C alleles the fewest. In this cohort, only TCR beta chains were sequenced, and detectable features were limited by the absence of alpha or paired-chain data.

Worth noting for this clone: Its antigen target is currently unknown. No base quality information exists; no much larger clone differs at one position.

The cohort comprised around 700 healthy bone marrow donors. At the time of sampling, every cohort member was nominally healthy, though immune exposures that went unrecorded were likely present. The donor was CMV seropositive and was included in the group of approximately 300 seropositive cohort members. Each donor provided a peripheral blood sample, and peripheral blood mononuclear cells were used for TCR beta sequencing. Genomic DNA extraction from the blood cell samples was performed with the Qiagen DNeasy Blood Extraction Kit. Libraries were prepared through the immunoSEQ multiplex PCR assay. A mixture of 60 forward primers for TCR Vbeta segments and 13 reverse primers for TCR Jbeta segments was used in the multiplex PCR. The CDR3 region of rearranged TCR beta genes was amplified from genomic DNA with a multiplex PCR assay. Amplified TCR beta libraries were sequenced as 87-base-pair reads on the Illumina HiSeq System. The original pipeline was this. Across the 640 or so repertoires, a later analysis counted 80 million or so unique TCR beta chains, roughly 11 million of which were shared by at least two donors. Raw reads were error-corrected and collapsed into unique sequences with a nearest-neighbor algorithm that merged closely related sequences to remove PCR and sequencing errors. V, D and J gene segments were assigned by aligning CDR3 sequences to IMGT reference sequences. For a sequence to be retained, a match of at least six nucleotides to both a V gene segment and a J gene segment was required. Rearrangements were classified as productive when the CDR3 lacked stop codons and remained in frame with V and J, and all other rearrangements were classified as non-productive. CDR3 was defined according to IMGT convention as the region running from the second conserved V-encoded cysteine to the conserved J-encoded phenylalanine. The earlier analysis of about 560 of the donors excluded any sequence lacking an unambiguous match to a single V gene segment. In an earlier analysis of approximately 590 of the donors, a V segment was called functional when productive rearrangements were above 56.7%, and segregating when the standard deviation between donors exceeded 5%. A statistical classification framework was built to diagnose cytomegalovirus status from the catalog of TCR beta chain sequences. V and J gene assignment, in a later analysis, came from comparing TCR nucleotide sequences with IMGT/GENE-DB human TR gene sequences. In a later analysis, CDR3 sequences and most-parsimonious VDJ recombination scenarios were assigned using the TCRdist pipeline. A later analysis defined each TCR beta chain by its CDR3 amino acid sequence plus V-gene family, and excluded reads lacking a unique V-gene family. To address suspected cross-contamination and a sequencing artifact, a later analysis removed approximately 600 highly shared, low-generation-probability nucleotide sequences. For each public chain, a later analysis derived a clonal expansion index from normalized ranks of inferred template counts within each repertoire. Generation probabilities in a later analysis came from a VDJ recombination model fitted to out-of-frame rearrangements, and those results were checked against IGoR. A later analysis scored TCR-TCR, TCR-HLA and TCR-CMV co-occurrence with hypergeometric tests, applying a repertoire-size bias correction to TCR pairs. To estimate false discovery rates, a later analysis permuted the HLA or CMV assignments 20 times. A later analysis grouped co-occurring TCRs with DBSCAN, adding TCRdist sequence similarity when clustering within HLA-allele-positive subsets. For co-occurrence clustering, repertoires with fewer than 30,000 or more than 120,000 public chains were excluded, along with roughly 5 repertoires with anomalous nucleotide sharing. TCRdb holds this immuneACCESS table with in-frame rearrangements only. Some clones are missing; in checked studies, unresolved V genes explain under half, and the rest has no known cause. From that table come the V and J calls and clone size; the DNA was used to work out D and trimming. The sample table contains approximately 85,000 clones; only one count was recorded for 80% of them. Roughly 32% of the sample is held by the ten biggest clonotypes.

The receptor was derived from a man in his fifties or sixties in good health and CMV-seropositive. The sequenced sample consisted of PBMCs.

The CDR3 reads as follows: CASSYGGTGAHEQYF. The DNA sequence is TGTGCCAGCAGTTACGGAGGGACAGGGGCCCACGAGCAGTACTTC. The chain employs TRBV6-5 and TRBJ2-7, with 10 bases matching TRBD1. Counted from cysteine to phenylalanine, this CDR3 has 15 amino acids. Kept here is only the CDR3 DNA, which spans 45 bases and is read in frame from base 1. CDR1 MNHEY and CDR2 SVGAGI are derived from the germline V gene. Trimming leaves V shorter by 2 bases and J shorter by 5 bases, with the junction holding 6 bases beyond the gene matches.